The clone carrying this T cell receptor delta chain has more than one count but fewer than ten. The protein given by TCRdb reflects a much larger clone and differs at residue 5 from this DNA's translation, likely from a read error; the protein shown is the DNA's translation. Flow sorting of PBMC yielded separate Vgamma9/Vdelta2+ and Vdelta2-negative gammadelta T cell populations for bulk repertoire analysis. The entry originates in a study of γδ T cells in repeated Plasmodium falciparum infection. Looked up from germline, CDR1 is TSESDYY and CDR2 is QEAYKQQN. The CDR3 runs to 20 residues. TCRdb fed the multiplex PCR reads into CATT to redo clone calling. The table has 40,000 to 55,000 delta-chain clones, 1.9% seen once.

Material for sequencing was gamma-delta T cells from blood. The J gene went uncalled, whereas the V gene is TRAV38-2/DV8; the table names TRDD3, a call not compared with the DNA. This clonotype was obtained from a pool of human donors (malaria-infected and uninfected, not separated). CDR3: CAYGESLPMAMNWGIRRLIF. The CDR3 DNA is TGTGCTTACGGAGAGAGCCTTCCTATGGCCATGAACTGGGGGATACGAAGGCTCATCTTT.